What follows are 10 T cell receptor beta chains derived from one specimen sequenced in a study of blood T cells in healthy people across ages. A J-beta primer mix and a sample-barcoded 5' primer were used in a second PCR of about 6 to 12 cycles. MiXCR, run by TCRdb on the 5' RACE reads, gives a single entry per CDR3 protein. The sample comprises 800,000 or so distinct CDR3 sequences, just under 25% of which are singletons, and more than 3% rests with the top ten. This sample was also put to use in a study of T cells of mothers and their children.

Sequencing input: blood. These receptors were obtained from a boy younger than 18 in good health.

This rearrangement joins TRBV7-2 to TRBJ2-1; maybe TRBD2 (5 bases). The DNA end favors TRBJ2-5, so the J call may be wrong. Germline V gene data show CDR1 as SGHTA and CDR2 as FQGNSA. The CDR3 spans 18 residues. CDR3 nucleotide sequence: TGTGCCAGCAGCCCGGCAAACATAGCGCGCGCGTTCCAAGAGACCCAGTACTTC. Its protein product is CASSPANIARAFQETQYF.

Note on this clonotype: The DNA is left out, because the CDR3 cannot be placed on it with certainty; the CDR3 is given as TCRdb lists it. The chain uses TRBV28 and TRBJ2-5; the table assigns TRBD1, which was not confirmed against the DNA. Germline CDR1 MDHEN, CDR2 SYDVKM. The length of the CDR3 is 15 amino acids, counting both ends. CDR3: CASSSSYGRQETQYF.

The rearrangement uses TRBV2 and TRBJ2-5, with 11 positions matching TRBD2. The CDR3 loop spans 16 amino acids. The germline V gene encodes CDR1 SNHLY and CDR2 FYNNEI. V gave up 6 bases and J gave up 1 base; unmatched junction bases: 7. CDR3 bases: TGTGCCAGCAGCCAGGGACTAGCGGTACTCCAAGAGACCCAGTACTTC. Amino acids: CASSQGLAVLQETQYF.

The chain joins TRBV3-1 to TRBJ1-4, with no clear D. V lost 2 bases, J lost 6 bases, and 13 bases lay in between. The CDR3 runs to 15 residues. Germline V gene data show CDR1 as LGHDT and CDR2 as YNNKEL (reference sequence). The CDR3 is CASSQKRAAHEKLFF. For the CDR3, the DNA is TGTGCCAGCAGCCAAAAGAGGGCGGCGCATGAAAAACTGTTTTTT.

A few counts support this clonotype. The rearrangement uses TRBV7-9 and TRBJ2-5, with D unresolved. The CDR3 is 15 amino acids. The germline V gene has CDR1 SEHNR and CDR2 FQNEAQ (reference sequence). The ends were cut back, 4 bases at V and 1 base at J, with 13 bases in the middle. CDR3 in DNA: TGTGCCAGCAGCTATCAACAGAGGACCCAAGAGACCCAGTACTTC. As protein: CASSYQQRTQETQYF.

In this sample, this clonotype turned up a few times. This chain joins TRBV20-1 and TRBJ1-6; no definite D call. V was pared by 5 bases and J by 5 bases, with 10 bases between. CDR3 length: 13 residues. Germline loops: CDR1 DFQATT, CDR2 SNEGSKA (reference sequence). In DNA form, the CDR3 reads TGCAGTGCTTCTACAGACGATAATTCACCCCTCCACTTT. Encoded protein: CSASTDDNSPLHF.

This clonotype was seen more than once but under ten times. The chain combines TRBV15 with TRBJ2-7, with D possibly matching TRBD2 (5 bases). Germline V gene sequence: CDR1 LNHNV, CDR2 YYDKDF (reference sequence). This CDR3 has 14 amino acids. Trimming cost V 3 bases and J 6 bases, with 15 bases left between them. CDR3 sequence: CATSRASLSFEQYF. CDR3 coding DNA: TGTGCCACCAGCAGGGCTAGCCTTTCTTTCGAGCAGTACTTC.

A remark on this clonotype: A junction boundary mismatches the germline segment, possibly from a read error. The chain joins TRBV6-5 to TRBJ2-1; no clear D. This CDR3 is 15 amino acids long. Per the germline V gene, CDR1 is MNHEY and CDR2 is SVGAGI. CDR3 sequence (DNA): TGTGCCAGCAGCCGCACGCGTGGTGCTTACAATGAGCGGTTCTTC. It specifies CASSRTRGAYNERFF.

The CDR3 nucleotides are TGTGCCAGCAGCCCCCGGGTCCCCTATAGCAATCAGCCCCAGCATTTT. Translated: CASSPRVPYSNQPQHF. The chain recombines TRBV11-2 with TRBJ1-5, with D unclear. Germline-derived CDR1 and CDR2 are SGHAT and FQNNGV. Trimming removed 5 bases from V and 0 bases from J, with 14 bases in between. The CDR3 has 16 residues.

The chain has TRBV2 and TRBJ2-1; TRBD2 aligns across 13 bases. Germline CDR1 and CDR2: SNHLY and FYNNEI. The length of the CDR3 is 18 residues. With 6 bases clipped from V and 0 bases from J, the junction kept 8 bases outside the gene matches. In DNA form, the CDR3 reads TGTGCCAGCAGCGTGGGACTAGCGGGGACAAGCTCCTACAATGAGCAGTTCTTC. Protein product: CASSVGLAGTSSYNEQFF.